The sequence of this TCR beta chain was determined in a study of blood T cell repertoires in COVID-19. With 6 bases clipped from V and 6 bases from J, the junction kept 10 bases outside the gene matches. This CDR3 contains 15 residues. The germline gives CDR1 SNHLY, CDR2 FYNNEI. Produced via immunoSEQ multiplex PCR; TCRdb's table is partial and in-frame only. The sample lists fewer than 300,000 clones; about 89% were seen once. The source material was peripheral blood. The TCR comes from a woman in her forties who had recovered from COVID-19. V and J are TRBV2 and TRBJ2-2; 7 bases map to TRBD1. The chain's CDR3 is CASRVPKGGPGELFF. The CDR3 nucleotides read TGTGCCAGCAGGGTACCTAAAGGGGGCCCCGGGGAGCTGTTTTTT.